This is a list of T cell receptor beta chains from one sample in a study of spatial heterogeneity in lung cancer. TCRdb independently ran MiXCR on the 5' RACE reads; one entry per CDR3 protein. The repertoire consists of roughly 82,000 distinct CDR3 sequences, with over 9.5% occurring once and the leading ten covering 4.5% to 5.5%. This specimen consisted of PBMCs, obtained at surgery. These receptors were collected from a male donor with early-stage non-small cell lung cancer. Both conserved end residues are part of each CDR3. D genes are given only for firm matches. Not every row has a clone size; where given, it reads once, few, many or a size class.

j_call | d_call | v_call | clone_size | cdr3_nt | cdr3_aa
TRBJ2-5 | . | TRBV7-3 | . | TGTGCCAGCAGCGCCACGGGTATACAAGAGACCCAGTACTTC | CASSATGIQETQYF
TRBJ2-6 | . | TRBV29-1 | few | TGCAGCGTTGAAGAATGGGAACACAGAACAGGGGCCAACGTCCTGACTTTC | CSVEEWEHRTGANVLTF
TRBJ1-1 | . | TRBV5-5 | . | TGTGCCAGCAGCCCTTGGTACGGTGGAGAAGACACTGAAGCTTTCTTT | CASSPWYGGEDTEAFF
TRBJ2-7 | TRBD2 | TRBV29-1 | few | TGCAGCGCCGGGACTAGCGGGGAGCAGTACTTC | CSAGTSGEQYF
TRBJ2-1 | . | TRBV20-1 | . | TGCAGTGCCCCCCGGACTAATACCTACAATGAGCAGTTCTTC | CSAPRTNTYNEQFF
TRBJ2-5 | . | TRBV12-5 | once | TGTGCTAGTGGTTTGGTACTGACCGACCAAGAGACCCAGTACTTC | CASGLVLTDQETQYF
TRBJ2-1 | . | TRBV4-1 | . | TGCGCCAGCACCCTGAACCCTACCTACAATGAGCAGTTCTTC | CASTLNPTYNEQFF
TRBJ1-1 | . | TRBV5-1 | . | TGCGCCAGCAAGACAGGCGGGAACACTGAAGCTTTCTTT | CASKTGGNTEAFF
TRBJ1-2 | . | TRBV5-1 | many | TGCGCCAGCAGCACCTACAGGGAGCATGGCTACACCTTC | CASSTYREHGYTF
TRBJ2-1 | . | TRBV5-1 | few | TGCGCCAGCAGCCCCCGTGGGGGCGGGCCGCCGGATGAGCAGTTCTTC | CASSPRGGGPPDEQFF
TRBJ2-5 | . | TRBV7-9 | few | TGTGCCAGCAGCCGGGGGAAGGGAAAAAAGGAGACCCAGTACTTC | CASSRGKGKKETQYF
TRBJ1-2 | . | TRBV5-6 | . | TGTGCCAGCAGCTTAACAGAGGGCTATGGCTACACCTTC | CASSLTEGYGYTF
TRBJ2-7 | . | TRBV7-2 | many | TGTGCCAGCAGCGCGGGACGGTACGAGCAGTACTTC | CASSAGRYEQYF
TRBJ2-7 | TRBD2 | TRBV7-2 | few | TGTGCCAGCAGCTTAGGCGGGAGTAGAGACGAGCAGTACTTC | CASSLGGSRDEQYF
TRBJ2-3 | . | TRBV7-3 | . | TGTGCCAGCAGCCAACAGGGACATAGCACAGATACGCAGTATTTT | CASSQQGHSTDTQYF
TRBJ2-7 | TRBD2 | TRBV7-9 | . | TGTGCCAGCAGTACCCCGGCGGGAGCCCCTTACGAGCAGTACTTC | CASSTPAGAPYEQYF
TRBJ2-1 | TRBD2 | TRBV5-1 | . | TGCGCCAGCAATAATGGGATAGCGGGAGGGAAAAATGAGCAGTTCTTC | CASNNGIAGGKNEQFF
TRBJ1-1 | . | TRBV2 | many | TGTGCCAGCAGTGAAGCGCTTCAAAGGGGAGGCACTGAAGCTTTCTTT | CASSEALQRGGTEAFF
TRBJ2-7 | . | TRBV7-9 | many | TGTGCCAGCAGCTTGGGGGCGGGAACGAGCTACGAGCAGTACTTC | CASSLGAGTSYEQYF
TRBJ1-6 | . | TRBV7-9 | many | TGTGCCAGCAGCCCCTGGGACGGGAGTAATTCACCCCTCCACTTT | CASSPWDGSNSPLHF
TRBJ1-3 | TRBD1 | TRBV30 | few | TGTGCCTGGACCCTACAACACGCTGCAGGACAGGCCTCTGGAAACACCATATATTTT | CAWTLQHAAGQASGNTIYF
TRBJ2-3 | . | TRBV18 | few | TGTGCCAGCTCACCTAGGACTCAAACAGATACGCAGTATTTT | CASSPRTQTDTQYF
TRBJ1-2 | TRBD1 | TRBV5-1 | . | TGCGCCAGCAGCTTCGCAGGGGGTGAGAGTGGTGGCTACACCTTC | CASSFAGGESGGYTF
TRBJ2-5 | . | TRBV6-1 | . | TGTGCCAGCAGTGATGGTGGGAGAGAGACCCAGTACTTC | CASSDGGRETQYF
TRBJ1-4 | . | TRBV5-1 | few | TGCGCCAGCACTCCCGGGGCAGGGGCTGCAACTAATGAAAAACTGTTTTTT | CASTPGAGAATNEKLFF
TRBJ2-5 | . | TRBV24-1 | many | TGTGCCACCAGTGATTTGCAAGAGGGTATGAAGACCCAGTACTTC | CATSDLQEGMKTQYF
TRBJ1-2 | TRBD1 | TRBV29-1 | few | TGCAGCGTTGGGACAGGGGAGTCTAACTATGGCTACACCTTC | CSVGTGESNYGYTF
TRBJ1-1 | . | TRBV9 | few | TGTGCCAGCAGCGCAGTAGCTCGTCTGAACACTGAAGCTTTCTTT | CASSAVARLNTEAFF
TRBJ2-3 | TRBD2 | TRBV29-1 | many | TGCAGCGTTGATTTAGCGGGGACCTACACAGATACGCAGTATTTT | CSVDLAGTYTDTQYF
TRBJ2-1 | . | TRBV7-2 | few | TGTGCCAGCAGCTCGCCGCCAGCGTCCTACAATGAGCAGTTCTTC | CASSSPPASYNEQFF
TRBJ1-1 | . | TRBV5-1 | . | TGCGCCAGCCTCGGGGGGGCAGGGGTGAACACTGAAGCTTTCTTT | CASLGGAGVNTEAFF
TRBJ1-4 | . | TRBV10-3 | many | TGTGCCATCAGTGAGACACAGGGATCGGGTCGGCATGAAAAACTGTTTTTT | CAISETQGSGRHEKLFF
TRBJ1-1 | . | TRBV7-9 | few | TGTGCCAGCAGGCCTGAAACGAGCGCTGAAGCTTTCTTT | CASRPETSAEAFF
TRBJ2-1 | TRBD2 | TRBV5-6 | few | TGTGCCAGCAGCTTGACGGGAGGCGCCTACAATGAGCAGTTCTTC | CASSLTGGAYNEQFF
TRBJ2-7 | . | TRBV7-8 | few | TGTGCCAGCAGCCCTAAAAGGGGGTTTGCCACCACCTCCTACGAGCAGTACTTC | CASSPKRGFATTSYEQYF
TRBJ2-6 | . | TRBV11-2 | few | TGTGCCAGCAGCTTATGGTACGGGGCCAACGTCCTGACTTTC | CASSLWYGANVLTF
TRBJ2-2 | TRBD1 | TRBV30 | . | TGTGCCCGCGGCGGGACAGGGAGGAACACCGGGGAGCTGTTTTTT | CARGGTGRNTGELFF
TRBJ2-3 | . | TRBV14 | few | TGTGCCAGCAGCCAAGATCCCCGAGCAGATACGCAGTATTTT | CASSQDPRADTQYF
TRBJ1-1 | TRBD1 | TRBV3-1 | . | TGTGCCAGCAGCCAAGAGACCGGGACAGGGAGCACTGAAGCTTTCTTT | CASSQETGTGSTEAFF
TRBJ2-2 | TRBD1 | TRBV7-9 | . | TGTGCCAGCAGCCCCGGGACAGGGGGCGTAGGAACCGGGGAGCTGTTTTTT | CASSPGTGGVGTGELFF
TRBJ1-5 | . | TRBV20-1 | many | TGCAGTGTTGCAAGGGACCATCAGCCCCAGCATTTT | CSVARDHQPQHF
TRBJ2-2 | . | TRBV6-1 | few | TGTGCCAGTGTTTGGGTTGCCGGGGAGCTGTTTTTT | CASVWVAGELFF
TRBJ2-7 | . | TRBV5-1 | . | TGCGCCAGCTCCCCGGGGGACGGCATCTACGAGCAGTACTTC | CASSPGDGIYEQYF
TRBJ1-1 | . | TRBV29-1 | many | TGCAGCGTTGTTTTAGTGTCCGATTCTCTAGGAGCTTTCTTT | CSVVLVSDSLGAFF
TRBJ1-6 | . | TRBV30 | . | TGTGCCTGGACCGGGACTCCTAATTCACCCCTCCACTTT | CAWTGTPNSPLHF
TRBJ2-1 | TRBD2 | TRBV30 | many | TGTGGACTAGCCCTTCAGAGTGAGCAGTTCTTC | CGLALQSEQFF
TRBJ1-1 | . | TRBV30 | medium-sized | TGTGCCTGGAGGGCACAGGGATTGAACACTGAAGCTTTCTTT | CAWRAQGLNTEAFF
TRBJ1-2 | . | TRBV20-1 | . | TGCAGTGCTCCCGACAGGATAAATGGCTACACCTTC | CSAPDRINGYTF
TRBJ2-5 | . | TRBV10-3 | few | TGTGCCATCAGCCAGGCGGGGGAGACCCAGTACTTC | CAISQAGETQYF
TRBJ1-1 | TRBD1 | TRBV12-3/TRBV12-4 | . | TGTGCCAGCATTGACAGGGCCGACACTGAAGCTTTCTTT | CASIDRADTEAFF
TRBJ2-3 | TRBD1 | TRBV4-2 | . | TGTGCCAGCAGCCAAGACCGGGACAGTCCCTTCACAGATACGCAGTATTTT | CASSQDRDSPFTDTQYF
TRBJ1-4 | . | TRBV7-6 | many | TGTGCCAGCAGCACAGCTACAGCGTCAACTAATGAAAAACTGTTTTTT | CASSTATASTNEKLFF
TRBJ2-1 | . | TRBV20-1 | many | TGCAGTGCTAGAGACCAGCAGTCCGGGGATCTTCTTTACAATGAGCAGTTCTTC | CSARDQQSGDLLYNEQFF
TRBJ2-1 | TRBD2 | TRBV5-1 | . | TGCGCCAGCAGCCGGACTAGCGGGAGGAATGAGCAGTTCTTC | CASSRTSGRNEQFF